What follows are 22 T cell receptor beta chains derived from one specimen sequenced in a study of T cell repertoires in cytomegalovirus infection. TCRdb processed the reads anew with MiXCR; each CDR3 protein has one entry. The repertoire consists of under 500,000 distinct CDR3 sequences, with about 39% occurring once and the leading ten covering 40% to 50%. These receptors' targets are unknown. The sample consisted of cultured PBMCs, taken from culture after CMV antigen stimulation. The receptors were gathered from a human donor in good health (CMV status not recorded). Some clones in this sample may be carry-over from other donors' samples.

V is TRBV10-3 and J is TRBJ2-7; D perhaps matches TRBD2 (6 bases). The V end was cut by 6 bases, the J end by 3 bases, with 12 bases between. Germline V lookup: CDR1 ENHRY, CDR2 SYGVKD. The CDR3 consists of 13 residues. The chain's CDR3 is CAISPGLNYEQYF. CDR3 in DNA: TGTGCCATCAGCCCGGGACTGAACTACGAGCAGTACTTC.

The rearrangement links TRBV7-2 to TRBJ2-7, with 8 bases that match TRBD2. There are 16 residues in the CDR3. J lost 1 base, V lost 1 base, and 6 bases had no gene match. Germline V lookup: CDR1 SGHTA, CDR2 FQGNSA. CDR3 sequence: CASSLEGVAGSYEQYF. DNA for the CDR3: TGTGCCAGCAGCTTAGAGGGGGTAGCGGGATCCTACGAGCAGTACTTC.

The V call is TRBV6-8, the J call TRBJ2-2; perhaps D is TRBD1 or TRBD2 (5 bases each). CDR1 MNHGY and CDR2 SAAAGT come from the germline V gene. This CDR3 contains 12 residues. V was shortened by 3 bases and J by 7 bases, with 6 bases between the two germline ends. The CDR3 sequence: CASSYGGGELFF. CDR3 bases: TGTGCCAGCAGTTATGGGGGCGGGGAGCTGTTTTTT.

The V and J genes are TRBV6-6 and TRBJ1-1, with TRBD1 identical over 8 bases. In germline, CDR1 is MNHNY, CDR2 SVGAGI (reference sequence). The CDR3 contains 15 residues. Losses at the gene ends were 6 bases for V and 1 base for J; bases not matched to a gene: 7. The CDR3 coding sequence is TGTGCCAGCAGCCGGGGACAGGCCCCGAACACTGAAGCTTTCTTT. It translates to CASSRGQAPNTEAFF.

This clonotype showed up just a few times. This rearrangement joins TRBV7-2 to TRBJ2-1; D is possibly TRBD2 (6 bases). The CDR3 has 14 residues. V was pared by 1 base and J by 8 bases, with 12 bases between. Germline V lookup: CDR1 SGHTA, CDR2 FQGNSA. The CDR3 DNA reads as TGTGCCAGCAGCTTAGTTGGAGGGAGCCATGAGCAGTTCTTC. It codes for CASSLVGGSHEQFF.

The gene calls are TRBV7-9 and TRBJ1-2; no firm D call. The CDR3 is made up of 20 amino acids. V was clipped by 5 bases and J by 2 bases, with 30 bases between them. Germline V gene data show CDR1 as SEHNR and CDR2 as FQNEAQ (reference sequence). CDR3 protein: CASSLGRGDHERTENYGYTF. The CDR3 DNA reads TGTGCCAGCAGCCTTGGGCGGGGAGACCATGAGCGCACAGAGAACTATGGCTACACCTTC.

The chain combines TRBV20-1 with TRBJ2-1; TRBD2 matches 9 bases. Germline values: CDR1 DFQATT, CDR2 SNEGSKA (reference sequence). The CDR3 sequence is 16 residues long. V shed 5 bases, J shed 0 bases, and the junction held 8 bases outside the gene matches. The CDR3 sequence is CSARVAGVSSYNEQFF. The CDR3, as DNA: TGCAGTGCTCGAGTAGCGGGGGTAAGCTCCTACAATGAGCAGTTCTTC.

This clonotype has a handful of counts. The CDR3 loop is CASSRTGTLPYEQYF. CDR3 DNA: TGTGCCAGCAGCAGGACAGGGACTCTTCCCTACGAGCAGTACTTC. The V and J genes are TRBV11-2 and TRBJ2-7; 8 bases are a match to TRBD1. The CDR3 has 15 amino acids. J gave up 2 bases and V 5 bases, and 8 bases lay outside the gene matches. Germline V CDR1 and CDR2: SGHAT, FQNNGV.

The gene calls are TRBV12-3 or TRBV12-4 and TRBJ1-2, with D possibly matching TRBD1 (5 bases). The CDR3 has 13 residues. V lost 3 bases to trimming and J lost 8 bases, with 13 bases between them. The CDR3 nucleotides are TGTGCCAGCAGTTTTTCTTCTGGGGGAGGCTACACCTTC. It translates to CASSFSSGGGYTF.

The gene calls are TRBV28 and TRBJ1-2, with D hard to call. Germline lookup yields CDR1 MDHEN and CDR2 SYDVKM. V shed 6 bases and J shed 8 bases, with 16 bases lying between them. The CDR3 sequence is 13 residues long. CDR3: CASSLTYAGGYTF. DNA of the CDR3: TGTGCCAGCAGCCTGACCTACGCGGGAGGCTACACCTTC.

This clonotype has only a few counts. V usage is TRBV10-3 and J usage is TRBJ1-2; D unclear. Trimming took 10 bases from V and 4 from J, leaving 19 bases between them. Germline values: CDR1 ENHRY, CDR2 SYGVKD. This CDR3 has 14 amino acids. Written as DNA, the CDR3 is TGTGCCACCCAGGTCCCCACGGGGAGCTATGGCTACACCTTC. Translated: CATQVPTGSYGYTF.

The chain employs TRBV9 and TRBJ2-7; D is unclear. CDR3 length equals 13 residues. CDR1 SGDLS and CDR2 YYNGEE come from the germline V gene. V was pared by 1 base and J by 2 bases, with 7 bases between. As DNA, the CDR3 is TGTGCCAGCAGCGTAACGGAAACCTACGAGCAGTACTTC. Protein sequence: CASSVTETYEQYF. The variable domain in full, with the rest retrieved from reference TRBV9 and TRBJ2-7, is DSGVTQTPKHLITATGQRVTLRCSPRSGDLSVYWYQQSLDQGLQFLIQYYNGEERAKGNILERFSAQQFPDLHSELNLSSLELGDSALYFCASSVTETYEQYFGPGTRLTVT.

The V call is TRBV19, the J call TRBJ1-5; D is uncertain. Trimming removed 3 bases at V and 6 bases at J, with 12 bases between. The CDR3 is 14 amino acids. The germline CDR1 and CDR2 sequences are LNHDA and SQIVND (reference sequence). The CDR3 here is CASSMRAWSQPQHF. CDR3 nucleotides: TGTGCCAGTAGTATGCGGGCGTGGAGTCAGCCCCAGCATTTT.

The V and J genes are TRBV4-1 and TRBJ1-4; D unresolved. Trimming removed 4 bases at V and 8 bases at J, with 17 bases between. The CDR3 runs to 15 residues. Germline CDR1 and CDR2: MGHRA and YSYEKL. The CDR3 sequence: CASSPRTTHEEKLFF. The DNA of the CDR3 is TGCGCCAGCAGCCCCCGGACCACCCACGAGGAAAAACTGTTTTTT.

The chain joins TRBV7-8 to TRBJ2-5, with 13 positions matching TRBD2. J lost 5 bases, V lost 5 bases, and 8 bases had no gene match. There are 16 residues in the CDR3. Germline V CDR1 and CDR2: SGHVS, FQNEAQ. This chain's CDR3 is CASSHWTSGRVETQYF. The CDR3 nucleotides read TGTGCCAGCAGCCACTGGACTAGCGGGAGAGTTGAGACCCAGTACTTC. The full variable domain, its missing parts supplied by reference TRBV7-8 and TRBJ2-5, is GAGVSQSPRYKVAKRGQDVALRCDPISGHVSLFWYQQALGQGPEFLTYFQNEAQLDKSGLPSDRFFAERPEGSVSTLKIQRTQQEDSAVYLCASSHWTSGRVETQYFGPGTRLLVL.

The chain is built from TRBV5-4 and TRBJ2-2; 8 bases match TRBD2. J was trimmed by 3 bases and V by 2 bases; bases with no gene match: 0. The CDR3 spans 14 residues. From germline, CDR1 is SGHNT and CDR2 YYREEE (reference sequence). This CDR3 reads CASSLAGDTGELFF. As DNA, the CDR3 is TGTGCCAGCAGCTTAGCGGGAGACACCGGGGAGCTGTTTTTT.

This clonotype has just a few counts. This chain connects TRBV25-1 to TRBJ1-6; the D is unclear. Trimming cost V 2 bases and J 10 bases, with 6 bases left between them. The CDR3 length is 12 residues. Per germline, CDR1 MGHDK and CDR2 SYGVNS. CDR3 DNA sequence: TGTGCCAGCAGTGAAGGAGAATCACCCCTCCACTTT. This translates into CASSEGESPLHF.

This chain links TRBV20-1 with TRBJ2-7, with D possibly being TRBD2 (6 bases). Germline V gene lookup returns CDR1 DFQATT and CDR2 SNEGSKA (reference sequence). The CDR3 spans 13 residues. The V end lost 4 bases, the J end lost 2 bases, and 12 bases lay between the germline ends. CDR3 nucleotide sequence: TGCAGTGCTACCTCCGGCGGGGCCTACGAGCAGTACTTC. It translates to CSATSGGAYEQYF.

The gene calls are TRBV19 and TRBJ1-5; TRBD1 might be the D (5 bases). The CDR3 spans 15 residues. Trimming removed 6 bases from V and 7 bases from J, with 19 bases in between. The V gene's germline CDR1 is LNHDA and CDR2 SQIVND (reference sequence). The CDR3 bases are TGTGCCAGTAGAAAATTGACGGGACGTTCCCAGCCCCAGCATTTT. Translation: CASRKLTGRSQPQHF.

This chain links TRBV6-6 with TRBJ1-4; no definite D call. CDR1 and CDR2 from the germline V gene are MNHNY and SVGAGI (reference sequence). The CDR3 length is 12 residues. V was pared by 8 bases and J by 6 bases, with 10 bases between. The CDR3 here is CASGRADEKLFF. Written as DNA, the CDR3 is TGTGCCAGCGGGAGGGCGGATGAAAAACTGTTTTTT.

This clonotype was observed a handful of times. The chain links TRBV7-8 to TRBJ2-6, with TRBD1 identical over 8 bases. Per the germline V gene, CDR1 is SGHVS and CDR2 is FQNEAQ. This CDR3 spans 18 amino acids. The trim removed 5 bases at V and 0 bases at J, leaving 9 bases unmatched. The CDR3, as DNA: TGTGCCAGCAGCCCCGGGACAGGTTACTTCTCTGGGGCCAACGTCCTGACTTTC. Translation gives CASSPGTGYFSGANVLTF.

The chain uses TRBV4-2 and TRBJ2-5; no definite D call. The CDR3 consists of 15 residues. Per the germline V gene, CDR1 is LGHNA and CDR2 is YNFKEQ. Between the trimmed V and J ends, which lost 1 base and 3 bases, there was a span of 12 bases. The DNA of the CDR3 is TGTGCCAGCAGCCAAGTTCAACAGAAGGAAGAGACCCAGTACTTC. Its translation: CASSQVQQKEETQYF.